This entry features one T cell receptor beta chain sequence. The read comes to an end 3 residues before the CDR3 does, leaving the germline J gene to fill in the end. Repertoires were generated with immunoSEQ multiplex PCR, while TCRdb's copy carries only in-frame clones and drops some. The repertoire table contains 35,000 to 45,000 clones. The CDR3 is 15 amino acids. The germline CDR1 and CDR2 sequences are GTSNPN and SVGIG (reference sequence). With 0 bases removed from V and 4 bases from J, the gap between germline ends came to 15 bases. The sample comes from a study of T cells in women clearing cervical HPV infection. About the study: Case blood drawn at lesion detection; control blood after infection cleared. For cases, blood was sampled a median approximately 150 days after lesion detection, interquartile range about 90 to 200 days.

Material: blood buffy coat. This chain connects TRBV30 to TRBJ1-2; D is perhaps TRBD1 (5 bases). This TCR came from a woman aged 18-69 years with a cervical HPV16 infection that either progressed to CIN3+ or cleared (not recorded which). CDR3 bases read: TGTGCCTGGAGTGTAAAGTTTGGCAGGGCCTATGGC. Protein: CAWSVKFGRAYG. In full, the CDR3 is CAWSVKFGRAYGYTF. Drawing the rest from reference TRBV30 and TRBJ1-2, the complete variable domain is SQTIHQWPATLVQPVGSPLSLECTVEGTSNPNLYWYRQAAGRGLQLLFYSVGIGQISSEVPQNLSASRPQDRQFILSSKKLLLSDSGFYLCAWSVKFGRAYGYTFGSGTRLTVV.